Included here is one T cell receptor beta chain sequence, with context. Its antigen is unidentified. The V segment lost 1 base and the J segment 6 bases; nucleotides outside the gene matches: 4. The CDR3 is made up of 13 amino acids. Germline V lookup: CDR1 SGDLS, CDR2 YYNGEE. Method: immunoSEQ multiplex PCR; TCRdb's copy keeps in-frame clones and lacks some. The data hold fewer than 20,000 clones, with about four fifths observed a single time. This specimen comes from a study of T cells and Merkel cell carcinoma outcomes. Study-wide results and limits: In Merkel cell carcinoma, repertoire and T-cell density reportedly predicted outcomes.

This sequence originates from a human donor with Merkel cell carcinoma. This sequence joins TRBV9 and TRBJ2-7; TRBD2 aligns across 7 bases. Sequenced material: tumor tissue from Merkel cell carcinoma. The CDR3 region is CASSVIQRGEQYF. The CDR3 DNA reads as TGTGCCAGCAGCGTAATCCAGCGGGGCGAGCAGTACTTC. The full variable domain, completed using reference TRBV9 and TRBJ2-7, is DSGVTQTPKHLITATGQRVTLRCSPRSGDLSVYWYQQSLDQGLQFLIQYYNGEERAKGNILERFSAQQFPDLHSELNLSSLELGDSALYFCASSVIQRGEQYFGPGTRLTVT.